Given below is one TCR beta chain in context. The authors' processing: Reference gene primer amplification in the assay estimated nucleated cell counts. Generated by immunoSEQ multiplex PCR, the TCRdb table keeps only in-frame clones and is missing some. Clone size and the V and J calls come from that table; the DNA yielded D and trimming. The table lists over 600,000 clones, just under 90% of them singletons. The data derive from a study of blood T cell repertoires in COVID-19. Study in general: Material from acute and convalescent COVID-19 was sourced from the United States, Italy and Spain. PBMCs, B-cell-depleted T cells, or T cells provided the cDNA or gDNA that made up the material.

Trimming removed 6 bases at V and 1 base at J, with 9 bases between. In germline, CDR1 is WNHNN, CDR2 SYGVQD (reference sequence). This CDR3 comprises 13 residues. Input material: peripheral blood. The chain employs TRBV10-1 and TRBJ1-1; the D gene is possibly TRBD1 (5 bases). The receptor was derived from a woman younger than 30 with acute or convalescent COVID-19. CDR3 residues: CASRLTGNTEAFF. The CDR3 DNA sequence: TGCGCCAGCAGATTAACAGGGAACACTGAAGCTTTCTTT.